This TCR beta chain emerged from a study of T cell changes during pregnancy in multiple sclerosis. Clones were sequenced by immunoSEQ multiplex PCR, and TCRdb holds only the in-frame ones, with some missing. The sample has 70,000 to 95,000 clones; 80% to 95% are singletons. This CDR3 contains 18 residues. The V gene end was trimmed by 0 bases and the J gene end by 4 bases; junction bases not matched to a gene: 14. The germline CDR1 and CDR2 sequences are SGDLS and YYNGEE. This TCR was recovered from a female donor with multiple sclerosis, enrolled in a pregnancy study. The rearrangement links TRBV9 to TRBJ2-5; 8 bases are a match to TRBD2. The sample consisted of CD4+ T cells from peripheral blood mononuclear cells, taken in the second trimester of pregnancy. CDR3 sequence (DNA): TGTGCCAGCAGCGTAGGGCCGGGGGGGCAGGTCGGGGTAGAGACCCAGTACTTC. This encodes CASSVGPGGQVGVETQYF.